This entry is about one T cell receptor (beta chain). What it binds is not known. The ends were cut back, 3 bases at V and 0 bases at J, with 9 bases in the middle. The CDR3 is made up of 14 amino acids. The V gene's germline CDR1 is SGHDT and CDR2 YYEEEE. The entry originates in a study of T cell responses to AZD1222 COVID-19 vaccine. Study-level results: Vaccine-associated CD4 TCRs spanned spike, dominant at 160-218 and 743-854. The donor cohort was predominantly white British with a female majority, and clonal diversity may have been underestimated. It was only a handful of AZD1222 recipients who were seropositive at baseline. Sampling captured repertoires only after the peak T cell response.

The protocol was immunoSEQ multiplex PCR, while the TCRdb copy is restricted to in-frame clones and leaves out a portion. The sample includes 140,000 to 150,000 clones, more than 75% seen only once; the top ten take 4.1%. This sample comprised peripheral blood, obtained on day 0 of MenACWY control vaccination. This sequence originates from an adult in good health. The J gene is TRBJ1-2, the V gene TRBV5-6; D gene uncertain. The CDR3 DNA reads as TGTGCCAGCAGCTGGACCTATTCTAACTATGGCTACACCTTC. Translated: CASSWTYSNYGYTF.